These 25 T cell receptor beta chains originate from one sample sequenced in a study of Ad26.COV2.S vaccination and SARS-CoV-2 variants. Sequencing was performed with immunoSEQ multiplex PCR; in TCRdb, only in-frame clones are kept and a portion is missing. The sample holds 43,000 or so clones; approximately 80% are singletons and the top ten take around half. The starting material was peripheral blood, obtained after recovery from COVID-19. The receptors shown here come from a human donor who had recovered from COVID-19.

The chain uses TRBV12-3 or TRBV12-4 and TRBJ1-1; no clear D gene. The V gene lost 5 bases and the J gene lost 2 bases, with 9 bases spanning the gap. The CDR3 consists of 13 residues. CDR3 nucleotides: TGTGCCAGCAGTAGGGCCCATAACACTGAAGCTTTCTTT. It yields the protein CASSRAHNTEAFF.

The chain couples TRBV11-2 to TRBJ1-4; D is possibly TRBD1 (6 bases). V lost 4 bases and J lost 3, with 12 bases in between. This CDR3 has 15 residues. CDR1 is SGHAT, CDR2 FQNNGV, per germline. Written as DNA, the CDR3 is TGTGCCAGCAGCTCCAACAGGGAGGCTAATGAAAAACTGTTTTTT. Its protein is CASSSNREANEKLFF.

The chain joins TRBV4-1 to TRBJ2-1; no clear D. Germline values: CDR1 MGHRA, CDR2 YSYEKL. The CDR3 has 14 residues. The V end was cut by 0 bases, the J end by 10 bases, with 13 bases between. The CDR3 sequence is CASSQDQNSREQFF. As DNA, the CDR3 is TGCGCCAGCAGCCAAGATCAGAACAGCCGAGAGCAGTTCTTC.

The chain is built from TRBV7-9 and TRBJ1-2; D possibly corresponds to TRBD1 (6 bases). Germline V gives CDR1 SEHNR, CDR2 FQNEAQ (reference sequence). V dropped 1 base and J dropped 5 bases, with 14 bases sitting between them. The CDR3 has 15 residues. Here the CDR3 DNA reads TGTGCCAGCAGCTTAGGCGGTCTGGGGGCTTATGGCTACACCTTC. Translation: CASSLGGLGAYGYTF.

V gene TRBV5-1 combines with J gene TRBJ1-5; D gene ambiguous. Germline CDR1 and CDR2: SGHRS and YFSETQ. The length of the CDR3 is 13 residues. V lost 3 bases, J lost 6 bases, and 10 bases lay in between. CDR3 nucleotide sequence: TGCGCCAGCAGCTCAAGAGGTGGTCAGCCCCAGCATTTT. This gives the protein CASSSRGGQPQHF.

The chain is built from TRBV18 and TRBJ2-6; D not resolved. Germline-derived CDR1 and CDR2 are KGHSH and LQKENI. This CDR3 contains 16 residues. V was pared by 5 bases and J by 0 bases, with 11 bases between. The chain's CDR3 is CASSLNFVSGANVLTF. The CDR3 DNA sequence: TGTGCCAGCTCATTGAATTTTGTCTCTGGGGCCAACGTCCTGACTTTC.

The gene calls are TRBV18 and TRBJ2-7; tentatively, D is TRBD2 (5 bases). The germline V gene encodes CDR1 KGHSH and CDR2 LQKENI. The ends were cut back, 0 bases at V and 6 bases at J, with 12 bases in the middle. CDR3 length: 14 amino acids. CDR3 DNA sequence: TGTGCCAGCTCACCACCCTTGTCCGAGGGCGAGCAGTACTTC. Protein: CASSPPLSEGEQYF. The complete variable domain, with remaining parts taken from reference TRBV18 and TRBJ2-7, reads NAGVMQNPRHLVRRRGQEARLRCSPMKGHSHVYWYRQLPEEGLKFMVYLQKENIIDESGMPKERFSAEFPKEGPSILRIQQVVRGDSAAYFCASSPPLSEGEQYFGPGTRLTVT.

The chain uses TRBV18 and TRBJ2-5; D remains unclear. V dropped 3 bases and J dropped 5 bases, with 16 bases sitting between them. Germline CDR1 reads KGHSH; CDR2 reads LQKENI. The CDR3 spans 15 residues. CDR3 coding DNA: TGTGCCAGCTCACCCCCTTCGGCTCTGGGGGAGACCCAGTACTTC. Its protein is CASSPPSALGETQYF.

This chain uses TRBV7-9 with TRBJ1-2, with 9 bases identical to TRBD1. The CDR3 is made up of 14 amino acids. The J segment lost 8 bases and the V segment lost 2 bases, leaving 6 bases of the junction unmatched. Germline assignment: CDR1 SEHNR and CDR2 FQNEAQ (reference sequence). The CDR3 sequence is CASSLIGQGSGYTF. The CDR3 bases are TGTGCCAGCAGCTTAATCGGACAGGGGAGCGGCTACACCTTC.

This chain links TRBV24-1 with TRBJ2-3; D gene uncertain. Germline values: CDR1 KGHDR, CDR2 SFDVKD. V was pared by 5 bases and J by 8 bases, with 10 bases between. This CDR3 region has 12 residues. The CDR3 region is CATSGTGGTQYF. The CDR3 DNA sequence: TGTGCCACCAGTGGAACGGGTGGTACGCAGTATTTT.

The table lists this clone with a count of one. The rearrangement joins TRBV29-1 to TRBJ2-1; 7 bases line up with TRBD1. CDR3 size: 15 residues. The germline V gene encodes CDR1 SQVTM and CDR2 ANQGSEA. Unmatched junction bases numbered 6, after V lost 3 bases and J lost 1 base. The CDR3 reads CSVEGTGVSYNEQFF. CDR3 nucleotide sequence: TGCAGCGTTGAGGGAACAGGGGTATCCTACAATGAGCAGTTCTTC.

V usage is TRBV5-5 and J usage is TRBJ2-1, with D maybe TRBD1 (6 bases). The CDR3 consists of 15 residues. Trimming shortened V by 6 bases and J by 5 bases, and 18 bases separated the two germline ends. Germline CDR1 is SGHKS and CDR2 is YYEKEE (reference sequence). CDR3 protein: CASITYRDAHNEQFF. The DNA of the CDR3 is TGTGCCAGCATCACGTACAGGGACGCCCACAATGAGCAGTTCTTC.

CDR3 bases: TGCGCCAGCAGCCCGTTCGAGCGGGGGGACACAGATACGCAGTATTTT. Translated: CASSPFERGDTDTQYF. V and J are TRBV4-1 and TRBJ2-3; 9 bases map to TRBD2. Trimming took 4 bases from V and 2 from J; bases not matched to a gene: 7. CDR1 is MGHRA and CDR2 is YSYEKL in the germline V gene. The CDR3 loop spans 16 amino acids.

This clone was observed once. V and J are TRBV6-5 and TRBJ1-2; 7 bases map to TRBD1. The V segment lost 6 bases and the J segment 7 bases; nucleotides outside the gene matches: 11. CDR3 length equals 14 residues. Germline CDR1 MNHEY, CDR2 SVGAGI. The CDR3 spells CASRAGTAYGGYTF. The CDR3 DNA reads TGTGCCAGCAGGGCCGGGACAGCGTACGGTGGCTACACCTTC.

The genes are TRBV7-3 and TRBJ2-1, with D perhaps matching TRBD1 (5 bases). Germline V gene sequence: CDR1 SGHTA, CDR2 FQGTGA. Trimming stripped 2 bases from V and 7 bases from J, with 12 bases between. This CDR3 has 14 amino acids. This chain's CDR3 is CASSLGAQRNEQFF. CDR3 bases: TGTGCCAGCAGCTTAGGGGCGCAAAGGAATGAGCAGTTCTTC.

The chain employs TRBV27 and TRBJ2-7; 7 positions match TRBD2. This CDR3 is built from 12 residues. The germline CDR1 and CDR2 sequences are MNHEY and SMNVEV (reference sequence). With V trimmed by 6 bases and J by 1 base, 0 bases remained unmatched. Written as DNA, the CDR3 is TGTGCCAGCAGGGGGGGGTCCTACGAGCAGTACGTC. This codes for CASRGGSYEQYV.

The chain employs TRBV9 and TRBJ1-5; TRBD1 agrees at 8 bases. Looked up from germline, CDR1 is SGDLS and CDR2 is YYNGEE. The junction had 3 bases not matched to a gene; V was cut back by 6 bases and J by 1 base. The CDR3 extends over 14 amino acids. CDR3 loop: CASNPGGSNQPQHF. CDR3 nucleotides: TGTGCCAGCAACCCAGGGGGCAGCAATCAGCCCCAGCATTTT.

This chain uses TRBV6-1 with TRBJ2-7, with D hard to call. Germline values: CDR1 MNHNS, CDR2 SASEGT. This CDR3 is built from 17 residues. V was trimmed by 2 bases and J by 0 bases, leaving 17 bases between them. CDR3 coding DNA: TGTGCCAGCAGTGAAATCGGCTGGAGCGTGAGCTCCTACGAGCAGTACGTC. Translating gives CASSEIGWSVSSYEQYV.

The chain combines TRBV5-1 with TRBJ1-5; possible D gene TRBD1, 5 bases. Looked up from germline, CDR1 is SGHRS and CDR2 is YFSETQ. The V end lost 3 bases, the J end lost 1 base, and 11 bases lay between the germline ends. The CDR3 contains 15 residues. CDR3 coding DNA: TGCGCCAGCAGCTATGCTGGACAAAGCAATCAGCCCCAGCATTTT. Translated, it gives CASSYAGQSNQPQHF.

The chain links TRBV19 to TRBJ2-5; D might be TRBD1 or TRBD2, each matching 6 bases. V lost 3 bases to trimming and J lost 6 bases, with 11 bases between them. Looked up from germline, CDR1 is LNHDA and CDR2 is SQIVND (reference sequence). This CDR3 contains 13 residues. CDR3 DNA sequence: TGTGCCAGTAGTATCGGGGGCGGCAAGACCCAGTACTTC. It encodes CASSIGGGKTQYF. Variable domain in full (rest from reference TRBV19 and TRBJ2-5): DGGITQSPKYLFRKEGQNVTLSCEQNLNHDAMYWYRQDPGQGLRLIYYSQIVNDFQKGDIAEGYSVSREKKESFPLTVTSAQKNPTAFYLCASSIGGGKTQYFGPGTRLLVL.

V gene TRBV9 combines with J gene TRBJ2-1; D perhaps matches TRBD1 (5 bases). Germline V lookup: CDR1 SGDLS, CDR2 YYNGEE. The CDR3 has 16 amino acids. Trimming took 4 bases from V and 0 from J, leaving 14 bases between them. The CDR3 DNA follows: TGTGCCAGCAGCCTCCTCAGTGACAGCTCCTACAATGAGCAGTTCTTC. Residues: CASSLLSDSSYNEQFF.

The gene calls are TRBV5-6 and TRBJ1-1, with D maybe TRBD1 (6 bases). This CDR3 spans 14 amino acids. The V gene's germline CDR1 is SGHDT and CDR2 YYEEEE. V was trimmed by 4 bases and J by 1 base, leaving 11 bases between them. CDR3 sequence (DNA): TGTGCCAGCAGCCGGCGAGGGGGGAACACTGAAGCTTTCTTT. Its translation is CASSRRGGNTEAFF. The variable domain in full, completed from reference TRBV5-6 and TRBJ1-1, reads DAGVTQSPTHLIKTRGQQVTLRCSPKSGHDTVSWYQQALGQGPQFIFQYYEEEERQRGNFPDRFSGHQFPNYSSELNVNALLLGDSALYLCASSRRGGNTEAFFGQGTRLTVV.

This clone turned up a few times. The chain joins TRBV7-2 to TRBJ2-5; D could derive from TRBD1 or TRBD2 (5 bases each). The germline CDR1 and CDR2 sequences are SGHTA and FQGNSA. CDR3 length equals 14 residues. V gave up 3 bases and J gave up 4 bases, with 12 bases separating them. As DNA, the CDR3 is TGTGCCAGCAGCTTCCGAACAGGAGGAGAGACCCAGTACTTC. Translated, it gives CASSFRTGGETQYF.

This sequence joins TRBV6-6 and TRBJ1-6; TRBD1 matches 10 bases. CDR3 size: 14 residues. Trimming cost V 5 bases and J 9 bases; bases outside gene matches: 4. CDR1 and CDR2 from the germline V gene are MNHNY and SVGAGI (reference sequence). The CDR3 coding sequence is TGTGCCAGCAGTGGAGGACAGGGGGGTTCACCCCTCCACTTT. It yields the protein CASSGGQGGSPLHF.

This chain links TRBV4-1 with TRBJ2-7; TRBD2 agrees at 7 bases. CDR1 is MGHRA, CDR2 YSYEKL, per germline. V lost 1 base and J lost 2; bases outside the gene matches: 5. The CDR3 runs to 15 residues. This CDR3 is CASSQAGLLTYEQYF. For the CDR3, the DNA is TGCGCCAGCAGCCAAGCGGGACTACTCACCTACGAGCAGTACTTC.